Detailed here is one TCR beta chain. The antigen is undetermined. This record belongs to a study of STAT3 mutations in large granular lymphocyte leukemia. Whole-study results and caveats: At least one immunodominant TCR beta clonotype appeared in every T-cell large granular lymphocyte leukemia patient.

Clones were read by immunoSEQ multiplex PCR, and TCRdb kept only the in-frame ones, dropping some. The table records under 35,000 clones, about 83% of them present only once. The sample comprised peripheral blood mononuclear cells. This TCR was sampled from a woman in her forties or fifties with T-cell large granular lymphocyte leukemia. Some clones in this sample may be carry-over from other donors' samples.

This CDR3 reads CSASIGNEQYF. CDR3 in DNA: TGCAGTGCTAGTATCGGAAACGAGCAGTACTTC. J is TRBJ2-7 and V is TRBV20-1; D is undetermined. The germline V gene has CDR1 DFQATT and CDR2 SNEGSKA (reference sequence). CDR3 length: 11 amino acids. V was shortened by 3 bases and J by 5 bases, with 8 bases between the two germline ends.